Sequencing of this T cell receptor beta chain was carried out in a study of blood T cell repertoires in COVID-19. Study details: Donors in the United States, Italy and Spain gave samples during acute or convalescent COVID-19.

This table comes from immunoSEQ multiplex PCR, and its TCRdb copy is limited to in-frame clones, with some not included. The table has about 200,000 clones, approximately 84% seen once. The sequence was obtained from a human donor with acute or convalescent COVID-19. The donor label of this sample is uncertain. The sequenced sample was peripheral blood.

The chain's CDR3 is CASSKLAGGSYNEQFF. The CDR3 bases are TGTGCCAGCAGCAAACTAGCGGGGGGCTCCTACAATGAGCAGTTCTTC. V is TRBV2 and J is TRBJ2-1, with 12 bases fitting TRBD2. The J segment lost 0 bases and the V segment lost 6 bases, leaving 3 bases of the junction unmatched. The CDR3 has 16 amino acids. Per the germline V gene, CDR1 is SNHLY and CDR2 is FYNNEI.